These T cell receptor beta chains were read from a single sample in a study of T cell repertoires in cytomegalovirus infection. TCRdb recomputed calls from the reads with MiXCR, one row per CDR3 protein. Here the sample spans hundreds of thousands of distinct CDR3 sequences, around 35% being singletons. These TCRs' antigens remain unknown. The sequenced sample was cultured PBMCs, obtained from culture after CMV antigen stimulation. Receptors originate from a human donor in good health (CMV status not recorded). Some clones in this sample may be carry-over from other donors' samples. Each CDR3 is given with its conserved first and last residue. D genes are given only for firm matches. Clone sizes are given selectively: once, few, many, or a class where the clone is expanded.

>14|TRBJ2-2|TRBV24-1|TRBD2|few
TGTGCCTCCGGACTAGCGGGAGCCACCGGGGAGCTGTTTTTT
CASGLAGATGELFF
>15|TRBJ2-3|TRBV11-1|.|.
TGTGCCAGCAGCCGGCGGGACCAAAGCACAGATACGCAGTATTTT
CASSRRDQSTDTQYF
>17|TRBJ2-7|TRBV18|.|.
TGTGCCAGCTCACCTCCAGGGAGGCAGACAAGCTCCTACGAGCAGTACTTC
CASSPPGRQTSSYEQYF
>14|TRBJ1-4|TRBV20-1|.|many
TGCAGTGCCCAGAAGGGCCCGGAAGGTTGGAAACTGTTTTTT
CSAQKGPEGWKLFF
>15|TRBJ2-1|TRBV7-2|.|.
TGTGCCAGCAGCTTAGGGGGAGTTCTAAGAAATGAGCAGTTCTTC
CASSLGGVLRNEQFF
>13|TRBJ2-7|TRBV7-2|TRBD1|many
TGTGCCAGCAGCTTGGGACAGGACTACGAGCAGTACTTC
CASSLGQDYEQYF
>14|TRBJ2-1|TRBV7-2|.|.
TGTGCCAGCAGCTTTCTCCTAGGGCCCAATGAGCAGTTCTTC
CASSFLLGPNEQFF
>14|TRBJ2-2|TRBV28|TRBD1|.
TGTGCCAGCAGCCCCGACAGGGGGACCGGGGAGCTGTTTTTT
CASSPDRGTGELFF
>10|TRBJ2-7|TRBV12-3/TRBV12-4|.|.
TGTGCCTCGAAGGGGTCCGAGCAGTACTTC
CASKGSEQYF
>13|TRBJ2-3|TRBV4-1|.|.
TGCGCCAGCAGCCAACCGGGCTCAGATACGCAGTATTTT
CASSQPGSDTQYF
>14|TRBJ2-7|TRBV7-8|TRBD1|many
TGTGCCAGCAGAGGTGGACAGGGGGACTACGAGCAGTACTTC
CASRGGQGDYEQYF
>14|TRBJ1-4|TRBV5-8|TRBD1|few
TGTGCCAGCACCTTACGGACAGGGGAAGAAAAACTGTTTTTT
CASTLRTGEEKLFF
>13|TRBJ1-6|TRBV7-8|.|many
TGTGCCAGCAGCTTAGATATAAGGTCACCCCTCCACTTT
CASSLDIRSPLHF
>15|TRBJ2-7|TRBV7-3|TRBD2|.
TGTGCCAGCAGCTCCGGAGCGGGAGGGCCGTACGAGCAGTACTTC
CASSSGAGGPYEQYF
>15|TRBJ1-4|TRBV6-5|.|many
TGTGCCAGCAGTTACCAACAGCCAACTAATGAAAAACTGTTTTTT
CASSYQQPTNEKLFF
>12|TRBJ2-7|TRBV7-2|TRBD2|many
TGTGCCAGCAGCGGATCTAGCGGGGGGGGATACTTC
CASSGSSGGGYF